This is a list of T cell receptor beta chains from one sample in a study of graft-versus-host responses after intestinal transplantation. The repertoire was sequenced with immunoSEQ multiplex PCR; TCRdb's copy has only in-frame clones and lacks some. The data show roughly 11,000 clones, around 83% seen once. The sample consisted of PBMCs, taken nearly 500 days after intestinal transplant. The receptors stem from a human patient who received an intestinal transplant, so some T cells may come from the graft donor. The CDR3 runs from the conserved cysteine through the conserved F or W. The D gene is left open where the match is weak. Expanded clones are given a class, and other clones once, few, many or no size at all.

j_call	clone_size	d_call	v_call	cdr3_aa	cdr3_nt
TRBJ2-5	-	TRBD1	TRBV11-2	CASSGWTGFGETQYF	TGTGCCAGCAGCGGGTGGACAGGGTTCGGAGAGACCCAGTACTTC
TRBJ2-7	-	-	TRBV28	CASSLSIRAGEQYF	TGTGCCAGCAGTTTATCAATCCGGGCGGGGGAGCAGTACTTC
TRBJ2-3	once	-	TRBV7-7	CASSLGVDFADTQYF	TGTGCTAGCAGCTTAGGGGTCGACTTCGCAGATACGCAGTATTTT
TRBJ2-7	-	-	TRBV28	CASSLMTYEQYF	TGTGCCAGCAGTTTAATGACGTACGAGCAGTACTTC
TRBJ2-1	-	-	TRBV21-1	CASSPTAREAHEQFF	TGTGCCAGCAGCCCGACGGCGCGGGAGGCCCATGAGCAGTTCTTC
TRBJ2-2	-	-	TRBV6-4	CASSDTSTGELFF	TGTGCCAGCAGTGACACTAGCACCGGGGAGCTGTTTTTT
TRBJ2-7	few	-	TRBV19	CASSTAIGYEQYF	TGTGCCAGTAGTACCGCTATCGGTTACGAGCAGTACTTC
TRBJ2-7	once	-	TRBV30	CAGKTGYEQYF	TGTGCCGGCAAGACAGGCTACGAGCAGTACTTC
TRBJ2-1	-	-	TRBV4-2	CASSRGAWEDYNEQFF	TGTGCCAGCAGCCGCGGTGCGTGGGAAGATTACAATGAGCAGTTCTTC
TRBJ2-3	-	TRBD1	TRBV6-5	CASSPRGFGDTQYF	TGTGCCAGCAGCCCCAGGGGGTTCGGGGATACGCAGTATTTT
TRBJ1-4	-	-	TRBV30	CAWRVGRVPNEKLFF	TGTGCCTGGAGGGTCGGGCGTGTTCCTAATGAAAAACTGTTTTTT
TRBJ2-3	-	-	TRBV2	CASSEGTDTQYF	TGTGCCAGCAGTGAGGGGACAGATACGCAGTATTTT
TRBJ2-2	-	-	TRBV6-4	CASSTGNTGELFF	TGTGCCAGCAGTACAGGGAACACCGGGGAGCTGTTTTTT
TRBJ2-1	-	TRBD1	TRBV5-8	CASSRDRGSEQFF	TGTGCCAGCAGCCGGGACAGGGGTAGTGAGCAGTTCTTC
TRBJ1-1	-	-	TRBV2	CASSEIQLRGNTEAFF	TGTGCCAGCAGTGAGATACAGCTAAGAGGGAACACTGAAGCTTTCTTT
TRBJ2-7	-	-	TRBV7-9	CASSSTYRGYEQYF	TGTGCCAGCAGCTCGACCTATAGAGGGTACGAGCAGTACTTC
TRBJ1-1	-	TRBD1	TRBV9	CASSSGAGGGWNTEAFF	TGTGCCAGCAGCTCAGGGGCAGGGGGAGGCTGGAACACTGAAGCTTTCTTT
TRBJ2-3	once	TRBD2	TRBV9	CASSPHGWRGRQNTDTQYF	TGTGCCAGCAGCCCTCACGGGTGGCGCGGGAGGCAAAACACAGATACGCAGTATTTT
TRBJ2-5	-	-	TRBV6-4	CASSPTGAQETQYF	TGTGCCAGCAGTCCGACGGGAGCACAAGAGACCCAGTACTTC
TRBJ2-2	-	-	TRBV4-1	CASSPPELLTGELFF	TGCGCCAGCAGCCCACCCGAGCTCCTAACGGGGGAGCTGTTTTTT
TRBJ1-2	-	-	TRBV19	CASSPWDGNYGYTF	TGTGCCAGTAGTCCATGGGACGGGAACTATGGCTACACCTTC
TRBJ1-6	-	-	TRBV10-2	CASSDDNEFLRPLHF	TGCGCCAGCAGTGACGACAACGAGTTCCTTCGCCCCCTCCACTTT
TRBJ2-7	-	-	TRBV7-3	CASSIGRGGYEQYF	TGTGCCAGCAGCATAGGTAGGGGGGGCTACGAGCAGTACTTC
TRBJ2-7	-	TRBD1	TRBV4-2	CASSQVPGQGAGEQYF	TGTGCCAGCAGCCAAGTCCCCGGACAGGGGGCAGGCGAGCAGTACTTC
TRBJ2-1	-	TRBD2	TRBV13	CASIRLAGTSEQFF	TGTGCCAGCATCAGGCTAGCGGGAACTAGTGAGCAGTTCTTC
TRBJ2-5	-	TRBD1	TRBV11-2	CASSLTGLQETQYF	TGTGCCAGCAGCTTGACAGGGCTTCAAGAGACCCAGTACTTC